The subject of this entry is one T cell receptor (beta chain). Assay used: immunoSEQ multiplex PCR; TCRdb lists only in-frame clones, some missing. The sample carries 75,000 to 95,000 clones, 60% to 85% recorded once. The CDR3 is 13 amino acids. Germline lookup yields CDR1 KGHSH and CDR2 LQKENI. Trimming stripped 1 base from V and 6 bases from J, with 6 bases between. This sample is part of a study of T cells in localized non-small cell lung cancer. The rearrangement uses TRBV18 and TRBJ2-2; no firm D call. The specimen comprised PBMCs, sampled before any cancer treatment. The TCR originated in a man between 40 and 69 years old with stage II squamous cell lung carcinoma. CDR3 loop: CASSPLTAGELFF. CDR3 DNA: TGTGCCAGCTCACCACTTACCGCCGGGGAGCTGTTTTTT.